The sequence of this T cell receptor beta chain was determined in a study of vaccination and CD4 T cells after COVID-19. Regarding this clonotype: Its specificity is not known.

Oncomine TCR Beta short-read sequencing was applied to DNA from cultured CD4+ T cells. TCRdb fed the PCR reads into MiXCR, producing one record per CDR3 protein. The sample yields roughly 20,000 distinct CDR3 sequences, 42% seen once. CDR3 size: 16 residues. The germline V gene has CDR1 LNHDA and CDR2 SQIVND (reference sequence). The V gene end was trimmed by 3 bases and the J gene end by 2 bases; junction bases not matched to a gene: 4. The sample's treatment: approximately nine-day PBMC culture with coronavirus spike peptide pools or control peptides (ViraFEST assay). Material: CD4+ T cells from blood, cultured in vitro, obtained before SARS-CoV-2 vaccination. The TCR sequence derives from a human donor who received a COVID-19 vaccine. The gene calls are TRBV19 and TRBJ2-2; 9 positions agree with TRBD1. The CDR3 DNA reads as TGTGCCAGTAGTATGGACAGGGGACTTAACACCGGGGAGCTGTTTTTT. Protein: CASSMDRGLNTGELFF.